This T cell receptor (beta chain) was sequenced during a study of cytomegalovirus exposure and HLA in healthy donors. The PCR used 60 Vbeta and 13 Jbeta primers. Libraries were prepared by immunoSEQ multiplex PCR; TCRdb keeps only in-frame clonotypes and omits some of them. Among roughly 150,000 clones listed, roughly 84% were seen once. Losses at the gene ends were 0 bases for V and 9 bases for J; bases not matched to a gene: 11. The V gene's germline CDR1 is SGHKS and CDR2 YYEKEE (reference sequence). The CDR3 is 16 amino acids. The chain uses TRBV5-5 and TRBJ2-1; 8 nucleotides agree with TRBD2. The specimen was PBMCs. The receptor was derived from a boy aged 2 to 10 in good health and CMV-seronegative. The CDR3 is CASSLVPAGVIGEQFF. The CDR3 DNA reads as TGTGCCAGCAGCTTGGTTCCAGCGGGAGTAATTGGTGAGCAGTTCTTC.